This T cell receptor beta chain emerged from a study of blood T cell repertoires in COVID-19. At the level of the study: Some COVID-19 samples were acute and others convalescent; all came from the United States, Italy and Spain.

The cohort comprised adults aged roughly 18 to 95 years residing in about two dozen US areas. Participant reports of clinical history set cohort assignment. Authors' data handling: Amplifying reference gene primers gave estimates of nucleated cell counts. Libraries were prepared by immunoSEQ multiplex PCR; TCRdb keeps only in-frame clonotypes and omits some of them. The V and J calls and clone size are taken from that table; D and trimming were inferred from the DNA. Of roughly 260,000 clones listed, over 75% are singletons. This CDR3 is built from 16 residues. J gave up 6 bases and V 1 base, and 8 bases lay outside the gene matches. Looked up from germline, CDR1 is LGHNA and CDR2 is YNFKEQ.

This clonotype originated in a woman aged 50 to 60 who had recovered from COVID-19. The sequencing sample was made of PBMCs or T cells enriched from blood (not recorded which). This chain uses TRBV4-2 with TRBJ2-3; 9 bases fit TRBD2. CDR3 region: CASSQVGPAGGDTQYF. The CDR3 bases are TGTGCCAGCAGCCAAGTGGGGCCAGCGGGAGGCGATACGCAGTATTTT.